The 23 T cell receptor beta chains presented below share a single source sample, sequenced in a study of cytomegalovirus exposure and HLA in healthy donors (dated by TCRdb to 2015 to 2018). To prepare the library, the immunoSEQ multiplex PCR assay was applied. For the multiplex PCR, a mixture combining 60 forward primers for TCR Vbeta segments and 13 reverse primers for TCR Jbeta segments was used. TCRdb's version of the immuneACCESS table is confined to in-frame rearrangements and falls short of the full clone set. An unresolved V gene accounts for under half of the shortfall where checked; the remainder is of unknown origin. The sample table contains around 63,000 clones; only one count was recorded for roughly 78% of them. 9% to 10% of the sample is taken by the ten largest. Specimen: PBMCs. The origin of the receptors is a man aged 40-49 years in good health and CMV-seronegative.

The chain couples TRBV5-4 to TRBJ2-7, with 8 bases matching TRBD1. The CDR3 runs 14 residues. CDR1 is SGHNT and CDR2 is YYREEE in the germline V gene (reference sequence). V dropped 0 bases and J dropped 4; count of bases not matched to a gene: 3. CDR3 sequence reads: CASSLGQGLYEQYF. The CDR3 bases are TGTGCCAGCAGCTTGGGACAGGGGCTTTACGAGCAGTACTTC.

This chain links TRBV5-6 with TRBJ1-5; tentative D call: TRBD1 (5 bases). The germline V gene has CDR1 SGHDT and CDR2 YYEEEE. The CDR3 is 16 amino acids. V lost 0 bases, J lost 1 base, and 11 bases lay in between. The CDR3 nucleotides read TGTGCCAGCAGCTTGGGGGGGGGAGCAAGCAATCAGCCCCAGCATTTT. Its translation: CASSLGGGASNQPQHF.

V usage is TRBV19 and J usage is TRBJ2-5, with TRBD1 matching 12 bases. There are 13 residues in the CDR3. V gave up 10 bases and J gave up 11 bases; unmatched junction bases: 11. Germline loops: CDR1 LNHDA, CDR2 SQIVND (reference sequence). The CDR3 DNA sequence: TGTGCCACTGGGACAGGGGGCGAATTGGGGCAGTACTTC. Translated: CATGTGGELGQYF. The entire variable domain, with the rest obtained from reference TRBV19 and TRBJ2-5, is as follows: DGGITQSPKYLFRKEGQNVTLSCEQNLNHDAMYWYRQDPGQGLRLIYYSQIVNDFQKGDIAEGYSVSREKKESFPLTVTSAQKNPTAFYLCATGTGGELGQYFGPGTRLLVL.

The chain employs TRBV7-3 and TRBJ2-5, with unresolved D. CDR1 and CDR2 (germline): SGHTA, FQGTGA. The CDR3 sequence is 15 residues long. Trimming shortened V by 3 bases and J by 1 base, and 12 bases separated the two germline ends. The DNA for the CDR3 is TGTGCCAGCAGCTTGCGATTATCGAGCCAAGAGACCCAGTACTTC. The encoded protein is CASSLRLSSQETQYF. Full variable domain (missing parts from reference TRBV7-3 and TRBJ2-5): GAGVSQTPSNKVTEKGKYVELRCDPISGHTALYWYRQSLGQGPEFLIYFQGTGAADDSGLPNDRFFAVRPEGSVSTLKIQRTERGDSAVYLCASSLRLSSQETQYFGPGTRLLVL.

The rearrangement links TRBV5-4 to TRBJ2-1; 9 bases fit TRBD2. CDR1 and CDR2 from the germline V gene are SGHNT and YYREEE (reference sequence). V dropped 5 bases and J dropped 8; count of bases not matched to a gene: 11. This CDR3 has 15 residues. This CDR3 is CASRGGTSPSDEQFF. As DNA, the CDR3 is TGTGCCAGCAGGGGGGGGACTAGCCCTAGCGATGAGCAGTTCTTC.

This chain links TRBV15 with TRBJ2-1; the D gene is possibly TRBD2 (6 bases). Looked up from germline, CDR1 is LNHNV and CDR2 is YYDKDF (reference sequence). V was cut by 3 bases and J by 0 bases, with 21 bases left in between. There are 19 residues in the CDR3. The CDR3 here is CATSRAVGSGVSSYNEQFF. The DNA of the CDR3 is TGTGCCACCAGCAGGGCGGTGGGTAGCGGAGTAAGCTCCTACAATGAGCAGTTCTTC.

The V and J genes are TRBV6-5 and TRBJ2-2; D gene uncertain. V lost 4 bases, J lost 4 bases, and 10 bases lay in between. The CDR3 is 14 amino acids. Germline-derived CDR1 and CDR2 are MNHEY and SVGAGI. The CDR3 nucleotides read TGTGCCAGCAGTTCGCGTTCATCCACCGGGGAGCTGTTTTTT. It is translated as CASSSRSSTGELFF.

CDR3 sequence: CASSLRGPRYQETQYF. The CDR3, as DNA: TGTGCCAGCAGCCTTAGGGGGCCCAGGTACCAAGAGACCCAGTACTTC. The genes are TRBV5-4 and TRBJ2-5; 7 bases agree with TRBD1. There are 16 residues in the CDR3. Germline CDR1 is SGHNT and CDR2 is YYREEE (reference sequence). V lost 4 bases, J lost 0 bases, and 9 bases stayed unmatched.

The chain uses TRBV4-2 and TRBJ2-1, with D perhaps TRBD2 (7 bases). V lost 0 bases and J 7 bases, leaving 13 bases between the germline ends. Germline V CDR1 and CDR2: LGHNA, YNFKEQ. This CDR3 contains 15 residues. The CDR3 spells CASSQDPGGRNEQFF. Here the CDR3 DNA reads TGTGCCAGCAGCCAAGATCCGGGGGGCCGGAATGAGCAGTTCTTC.

This clone was observed a handful of times. The chain couples TRBV9 to TRBJ1-4, with D possibly TRBD1 on 6 matching bases. Trimming took 4 bases from V and 8 from J, leaving 15 bases between them. Germline V gene lookup returns CDR1 SGDLS and CDR2 YYNGEE. This CDR3 has 14 residues. CDR3 loop: CASSSGRGGEKLFF. In nucleotides, the CDR3 is TGTGCCAGCAGCTCTGGCAGGGGAGGGGAAAAACTGTTTTTT.

In regard to this clone: This CDR3 is also generated by other DNA sequences in the sample. The chain links TRBV6-6 to TRBJ1-2, with D hard to call. With 4 bases removed from V and 6 bases from J, the gap between germline ends came to 12 bases. Germline V gene data show CDR1 as MNHNY and CDR2 as SVGAGI (reference sequence). CDR3 size: 13 residues. As DNA, the CDR3 is TGTGCCAGCAGTTGGGCGGACGGGGATGGCTACACCTTC. It specifies CASSWADGDGYTF.

The rearrangement joins TRBV2 to TRBJ2-7; TRBD1 aligns across 7 bases. The CDR3 consists of 15 residues. The trim removed 1 base at V and 7 bases at J, leaving 10 bases unmatched. Germline loops: CDR1 SNHLY, CDR2 FYNNEI. The CDR3, as DNA: TGTGCCAGCAGTGAAGGGTCAGGGGGTCTCATGGAGCAGTACTTC. It encodes CASSEGSGGLMEQYF.

This clone came up a few times. The chain is built from TRBV2 and TRBJ1-1, with 10 nucleotides matching TRBD1. CDR1 SNHLY and CDR2 FYNNEI come from the germline V gene. This CDR3 spans 15 amino acids. V was clipped by 4 bases and J by 1 base; unmatched bases: 3. For the CDR3, the DNA is TGTGCCAGCAGTGCGGGGGACAGGGGGAACACTGAAGCTTTCTTT. This encodes CASSAGDRGNTEAFF.

Regarding this clone: At the DNA level, this CDR3 is encoded by other sequences in the same sample as well. V usage is TRBV15 and J usage is TRBJ1-3; tentatively, D is TRBD1 (6 bases). There are 17 residues in the CDR3. V dropped 5 bases and J dropped 2 bases, with 19 bases sitting between them. Looked up from germline, CDR1 is LNHNV and CDR2 is YYDKDF (reference sequence). CDR3 sequence: CATSSQSRGGAGNTIYF. DNA of the CDR3: TGTGCCACCAGCTCACAATCGAGGGGGGGAGCTGGAAACACCATATATTTT.

The CDR3 DNA reads TGTGCCAGCAGTGGCCTGGGGCCTTTCACTTTAAATTCACCCCTCCACTTT. It translates to CASSGLGPFTLNSPLHF. V gene TRBV25-1 combines with J gene TRBJ1-6; D is possibly TRBD1 (5 bases). This CDR3 contains 17 residues. Between the trimmed V and J ends, which lost 4 bases and 7 bases, there was a span of 20 bases. Germline V gene sequence: CDR1 MGHDK, CDR2 SYGVNS.

The chain carries TRBV29-1 and TRBJ1-1; D is possibly TRBD1 (6 bases). Germline V gene data show CDR1 as SQVTM and CDR2 as ANQGSEA. This CDR3 is 15 amino acids long. V was shortened by 5 bases and J by 0 bases, with 16 bases between the two germline ends. The CDR3 sequence is CSVSGERTVNTEAFF. For the CDR3, the DNA is TGCAGCGTTTCCGGGGAGAGGACAGTGAACACTGAAGCTTTCTTT.

The genes are TRBV5-1 and TRBJ2-1, with TRBD2 matching over 12 bases. Germline CDR1 SGHRS, CDR2 YFSETQ. The CDR3 has 15 residues. V lost 7 bases, J lost 2 bases, and 4 bases stayed unmatched. The CDR3 sequence is CASVTSGGAYNEQFF. The CDR3 DNA is TGCGCCAGCGTGACTAGCGGGGGAGCCTACAATGAGCAGTTCTTC.

The chain couples TRBV6-1 to TRBJ2-7, with 7 bases identical to TRBD1. From germline, CDR1 is MNHNS and CDR2 SASEGT. After removal of 6 bases from V and 2 bases from J, the junction contained 7 bases not matched to a gene. The CDR3 has 14 residues. CDR3 bases: TGTGCCAGCAGGCTGGGACAGATCACCTACGAGCAGTACTTC. Translation: CASRLGQITYEQYF.

V is TRBV10-3 and J is TRBJ2-1, with D perhaps matching TRBD2 (5 bases). This CDR3 has 14 residues. The germline V gene encodes CDR1 ENHRY and CDR2 SYGVKD. V gave up 5 bases and J gave up 0 bases, with 8 bases separating them. In DNA, the CDR3 is TGTGCCATCAGTCTGGGGAGCTCCTACAATGAGCAGTTCTTC. Translating gives CAISLGSSYNEQFF.

The J gene is TRBJ1-2, the V gene TRBV11-1; a possible D gene is TRBD1 (5 bases). The V end lost 5 bases, the J end lost 5 bases, and 9 bases lay between the germline ends. CDR1 is SGHAT, CDR2 FQDESV, per germline (reference sequence). The CDR3 is made up of 12 amino acids. The CDR3: CASSQRGYGYTF. CDR3 DNA: TGTGCCAGCAGCCAAAGGGGTTATGGCTACACCTTC.

The chain employs TRBV5-1 and TRBJ2-7; possibly TRBD1 for D (5 bases). Germline assignment: CDR1 SGHRS and CDR2 YFSETQ. The CDR3 contains 14 residues. Trimming pared 5 bases from V and 3 bases from J, leaving 15 bases between. CDR3 DNA: TGCGCCAGCAGTGCCCAGGGCCCTAACTACGAGCAGTACTTC. Encoded protein: CASSAQGPNYEQYF.

This rearrangement joins TRBV6-1 to TRBJ1-2, with TRBD1 identical over 7 bases. The CDR3 length is 13 residues. Germline lookup yields CDR1 MNHNS and CDR2 SASEGT. V was pared by 7 bases and J by 8 bases, with 10 bases of the junction left unmatched. For the CDR3, the DNA is TGTGCCAGCACCACAGGAGACAGGGACGGCTACACCTTC. Amino acids: CASTTGDRDGYTF.

The DNA for the CDR3 is TGCAGCGCACAGGGGGCGGGTACTGAAGCTTTCTTT. The encoded protein is CSAQGAGTEAFF. This chain connects TRBV29-1 to TRBJ1-1; 9 bases match TRBD1. With 7 bases clipped from V and 5 bases from J, the junction kept 5 bases outside the gene matches. The germline gives CDR1 SQVTM, CDR2 ANQGSEA. The CDR3 is made up of 12 amino acids.